This is a list of T cell receptor beta chains from one sample in a study of CD8 T cells in Susac syndrome. TCRdb recomputed calls from the immunoSEQ multiplex PCR reads with MiXCR, one row per CDR3 protein. The sample includes 180,000 or so distinct CDR3 sequences, 85% to 95% seen only once; the top ten take approximately 0.094%. Sequenced input: CD4+ T cells from PBMCs. The receptors were sampled from a human donor in good health. Each CDR3 is given with its conserved first and last residue. The D gene is left open where the match is weak. Not every row has a clone size; where given, it reads once, few, many or a size class.

D gene	J gene	clone size	V gene	CDR3 protein	CDR3 DNA
TRBD2	TRBJ2-2	.	TRBV7-6	CASSLKPTSGITGELFF	TGTGCCAGCAGCTTAAAGCCGACTAGCGGGATAACCGGGGAGCTGTTTTTT
TRBD2	TRBJ2-1	once	TRBV11-3	CASSLALGLAGSNEQFF	TGTGCCAGCAGCTTAGCTTTAGGGCTAGCGGGCTCCAATGAGCAGTTCTTC
TRBD2	TRBJ2-3	.	TRBV28	CASSSRRETPDTQYF	TGTGCCAGCAGCTCCCGGCGGGAGACTCCAGATACGCAGTATTTT
.	TRBJ1-2	.	TRBV7-9	CASSLNREDNYGYTF	TGTGCCAGCAGCTTAAACAGGGAGGATAACTATGGCTACACCTTC
.	TRBJ1-1	.	TRBV20-1	CSGTSRVNTEAFF	TGCAGTGGAACGTCCAGGGTGAACACTGAAGCTTTCTTT
.	TRBJ2-2	.	TRBV6-5	CASIRQPRTGELFF	TGTGCCAGCATTCGGCAGCCACGCACCGGGGAGCTGTTTTTT
.	TRBJ2-5	once	TRBV29-1	CSVPASQQETQYF	TGCAGCGTTCCCGCATCCCAGCAAGAGACCCAGTACTTC
.	TRBJ1-1	.	TRBV29-1	CSVSRGDEAFF	TGCAGCGTCTCGCGGGGGGATGAAGCTTTCTTT
TRBD2	TRBJ2-3	.	TRBV27	CASSLWSAGVRDTQYF	TGTGCCAGCAGTTTATGGAGTGCGGGAGTGAGGGATACGCAGTATTTT
.	TRBJ2-1	.	TRBV14	CASSPNPRPPSSYNEQFF	TGTGCCAGCAGCCCAAATCCGAGGCCCCCTAGCTCCTACAATGAGCAGTTCTTC
TRBD1	TRBJ2-1	.	TRBV12-3/TRBV12-4	CASSFAGQGRNEQFF	TGTGCCAGCAGCTTCGCGGGACAGGGTCGCAATGAGCAGTTCTTC
.	TRBJ2-3	.	TRBV12-3/TRBV12-4	CASSFAGPDTQYF	TGTGCCAGCAGTTTCGCGGGCCCAGATACGCAGTATTTT
TRBD1	TRBJ1-5	.	TRBV20-1	CSAMGQVNQPQHF	TGCAGTGCTATGGGACAGGTTAATCAGCCCCAGCATTTT
.	TRBJ2-2	.	TRBV12-3/TRBV12-4	CASSSSNLAGELFF	TGTGCCAGCAGTTCCTCGAATTTGGCCGGGGAGCTGTTTTTT
.	TRBJ1-2	.	TRBV29-1	CSVDRADYGYTF	TGCAGCGTTGACAGGGCCGACTATGGCTACACCTTC
TRBD1	TRBJ2-1	once	TRBV28	CASSFRQGLSFF	TGTGCCAGCAGTTTCCGACAGGGTCTTTCGTTCTTC
.	TRBJ1-2	.	TRBV6-5	CASREGVYGYTF	TGTGCCAGCAGGGAGGGGGTCTATGGCTACACCTTC
.	TRBJ1-4	.	TRBV20-1	CSARRTEKLFF	TGCAGTGCTAGACGGACCGAAAAACTGTTTTTT
.	TRBJ1-2	.	TRBV7-9	CASSPWEGGYTF	TGTGCCAGCAGCCCGTGGGAGGGAGGCTACACCTTC
TRBD2	TRBJ2-7	.	TRBV5-1	CASSWRLAGVYEQYF	TGCGCCAGCAGCTGGAGACTAGCGGGGGTCTACGAGCAGTACTTC
.	TRBJ2-1	.	TRBV4-3	CASSQDERIGYNEQFF	TGCGCCAGCAGCCAAGATGAGCGGATCGGTTACAATGAGCAGTTCTTC
TRBD1	TRBJ1-1	.	TRBV29-1	CSGQGSTEAFF	TGCAGCGGACAGGGGAGCACTGAAGCTTTCTTT
.	TRBJ2-3	once	TRBV5-1	CTSSLLRSAGDTQYF	TGCACCAGCAGCTTGTTGAGGTCGGCTGGGGATACGCAGTATTTT
.	TRBJ1-5	.	TRBV5-1	CASSPSGIGNQPQHF	TGCGCCAGCAGCCCTTCGGGTATTGGCAATCAGCCCCAGCATTTT
TRBD1	TRBJ2-1	.	TRBV2	CASSEQGDLYNEQFF	TGTGCCAGCAGTGAACAGGGGGACCTTTACAATGAGCAGTTCTTC
.	TRBJ2-3	.	TRBV25-1	CASSGPSTQYF	TGTGCCAGCAGTGGACCCTCGACGCAGTATTTT
.	TRBJ1-1	.	TRBV9	CASSVGVEGAGTEAFF	TGTGCCAGCAGCGTCGGGGTTGAAGGCGCGGGCACTGAAGCTTTCTTT
.	TRBJ2-7	.	TRBV6-1	CASSLQTSGAPNEQYF	TGTGCCAGCAGCCTCCAGACCAGCGGCGCTCCTAACGAGCAGTACTTC
.	TRBJ1-2	.	TRBV4-3	CASSQFRAANYGYTF	TGCGCCAGCAGCCAATTCCGGGCAGCTAACTATGGCTACACCTTC
.	TRBJ2-3	.	TRBV28	CASSENTDTQYF	TGTGCCAGCAGCGAGAACACAGATACGCAGTATTTT
.	TRBJ2-7	.	TRBV18	CASSPNSYEQYF	TGTGCCAGCTCACCGAACTCCTACGAGCAGTACTTC
.	TRBJ2-5	.	TRBV9	CASSPPQGVETQYF	TGTGCCAGCAGCCCTCCACAGGGTGTGGAGACCCAGTACTTC
.	TRBJ2-7	.	TRBV7-6	CASSLLGQRNEQYF	TGTGCCAGCAGCTTGTTAGGACAGCGTAACGAGCAGTACTTC
TRBD2	TRBJ2-1	.	TRBV29-1	CSSLSGGLHNEQFF	TGCAGTTCCCTTAGCGGGGGCCTTCACAATGAGCAGTTCTTC
TRBD2	TRBJ2-1	.	TRBV3-1	CASSQDMGLAGGDNEQFF	TGTGCCAGCAGCCAAGACATGGGACTAGCGGGAGGGGACAATGAGCAGTTCTTC
.	TRBJ2-3	.	TRBV3-1	CASSPSLGDRSTDTQYF	TGTGCCAGCAGCCCTTCTTTGGGAGACAGGTCGACAGATACGCAGTATTTT
.	TRBJ2-1	.	TRBV6-2/TRBV6-3	CASSYRLVGPYNEQFF	TGTGCCAGCAGTTACAGGCTAGTAGGGCCCTACAATGAGCAGTTCTTC
.	TRBJ2-1	.	TRBV20-1	CSARVSGAYNEQFF	TGCAGTGCTAGAGTTTCAGGAGCCTACAATGAGCAGTTCTTC
TRBD2	TRBJ2-1	.	TRBV15	CATTAGVLYNEQFF	TGTGCCACCACTGCGGGAGTGTTGTACAATGAGCAGTTCTTC
.	TRBJ2-6	.	TRBV10-3	CAISGGVPSGANVLTF	TGTGCCATCAGCGGAGGGGTCCCCTCTGGGGCCAACGTCCTGACTTTC
.	TRBJ1-1	.	TRBV20-1	CSARRGVDEAFF	TGCAGTGCCAGACGGGGGGTAGATGAAGCTTTCTTT
.	TRBJ1-1	.	TRBV30	CAKRSGATEAFF	TGTGCCAAAAGGTCCGGTGCCACTGAAGCTTTCTTT
TRBD1	TRBJ1-1	.	TRBV20-1	CSARGTGRGTEAFF	TGCAGTGCTAGAGGGACAGGGCGCGGAACTGAAGCTTTCTTT
TRBD2	TRBJ2-3	once	TRBV15	CATSRGLAGGLTDTQYF	TGTGCCACCAGCAGGGGACTAGCGGGGGGGCTGACAGATACGCAGTATTTT
.	TRBJ1-2	.	TRBV20-1	CSARDPNYGYTF	TGCAGTGCTAGGGACCCAAACTATGGCTACACCTTC
.	TRBJ2-5	.	TRBV30	CAWSVRGTWKETQYF	TGTGCCTGGAGTGTACGAGGGACATGGAAGGAGACCCAGTACTTC
.	TRBJ2-1	.	TRBV30	CAWSVLGTGVGRFF	TGTGCCTGGAGTGTACTGGGGACCGGAGTTGGTCGGTTCTTC
.	TRBJ2-5	.	TRBV11-2	CASSSVRGETQYF	TGTGCCAGCAGCTCCGTCAGGGGAGAGACCCAGTACTTC
.	TRBJ2-5	.	TRBV12-3/TRBV12-4	CASSFQQGLRETQYF	TGTGCCAGCAGTTTCCAGCAGGGCCTTAGGGAGACCCAGTACTTC
.	TRBJ1-3	.	TRBV15	CATSRETARSGNTIYF	TGTGCCACCAGCAGAGAAACAGCCCGCTCTGGAAACACCATATATTTT
.	TRBJ1-1	once	TRBV20-1	CSARERRFATEAFF	TGCAGTGCTAGAGAGAGGCGTTTTGCCACTGAAGCTTTCTTT
.	TRBJ1-1	.	TRBV30	CAWTTAGGTEAFF	TGTGCCTGGACTACAGCGGGCGGGACTGAAGCTTTCTTT
TRBD1	TRBJ2-1	.	TRBV14	CASSQVVGQGHQFSYNEQFF	TGTGCCAGCAGCCAAGTGGTGGGACAGGGTCATCAATTCTCCTACAATGAGCAGTTCTTC
TRBD2	TRBJ2-1	.	TRBV4-1	CASKPSGRAEYEQFF	TGCGCCAGCAAACCTAGCGGGAGGGCCGAGTATGAGCAGTTCTTC
.	TRBJ2-1	.	TRBV2	CASMARTGYNEQFF	TGTGCCAGCATGGCCCGGACGGGGTACAATGAGCAGTTCTTC